Here is one TCR beta chain with its context. The data belong to a study of control samples from healthy donors and cancer patients. The repertoire was sequenced with immunoSEQ multiplex PCR; TCRdb's copy has only in-frame clones and lacks some. The sample lists some 87,000 clones; 75% to 95% were seen once. Germline CDR1 SNHLY, CDR2 FYNNEI. The ends were cut back, 5 bases at V and 3 bases at J, with 14 bases in the middle. This CDR3 region has 14 residues. The chain is built from TRBV2 and TRBJ2-7, with TRBD1 as a possible D gene (6 bases). This TCR derives from a young man in good health. Sequenced sample: blood. The CDR3 DNA reads TGTGCCAGCAGTTGGACCTCGACAGGCTACGAGCAGTACTTC. This translates into CASSWTSTGYEQYF.